This T cell receptor beta chain originates from a study of CD8+ T cells in alopecia areata (dated 2018 in TCRdb). Notes on the research overall: The treated patients, all with moderate-to-severe alopecia areata, were enrolled in an open-label pilot trial of oral tofacitinib given at 5 to 10 mg twice daily. Patients stayed on tofacitinib for 6 to 18 months and then had 6 months of follow-up off drug so that delayed response and recurrence could be assessed. In treated patients, disease severity was measured using the SALT score, which gives the percentage of scalp surface area affected. The study used high-throughput TCRbeta sequencing to examine T cell clonal expansion in alopecia areata, in both the C3H/HeJ mouse model and human patients. In humans, TCRbeta sequencing was performed on scalp tissue and on sorted CD4+ and CD8+ peripheral blood T cells from healthy controls and from patients with patchy or totalis/universalis alopecia areata. Patients on tofacitinib were biopsied at baseline and after 4 and 24 weeks of treatment, and several of the patients also had a later scalp biopsy. Scalp clonality was compared among normal scalp (n=4), patchy alopecia areata scalp (n=8), and alopecia totalis/universalis scalp (n=8). RNA was extracted with the PAXgene miRNA kit for fixed scalp, the miRNeasy kit for PBMCs, and the RNeasy kit for mouse skin. TCRbeta CDR3 regions were amplified by immunoSEQ multiplex PCR with 35 Vbeta forward and 13 Jbeta reverse primers. What the work shows at the level of the full study, not this receptor alone: Lesional scalp, especially in alopecia totalis/universalis, showed higher clonality and more expanded CD8+ clones than normal scalp, suggesting antigenic drive. Unlike mouse skin, which is dominated by gammadelta T cells, normal human skin has resident alphabeta T cells that are also sequenced, and this complicates analysis of the scalp TCR repertoire. During tofacitinib treatment, many expanded lesional clones stuck around in both scalp and blood, and this persistence may partly explain why relapse happens after treatment is stopped. With tofacitinib, both scalp clonality and the number of expanded CD8+ clones among the top 100 scalp clones went down significantly. Shared TCR sequences between patients were less evident than in mice, which may be partly attributable to HLA diversity in the patient population. Because the treated cohort was small and included a single nonresponder, larger studies are needed to assess links between baseline CD8+ expansion and response.

The time point label of this sample denotes: around 4 weeks on oral tofacitinib. Taken with the paper, the label for treatment or condition translates to: oral pan-JAK inhibitor, 5-10 mg twice daily. Lesional scalp punch biopsies and peripheral blood were obtained from alopecia areata patients. PBMCs were separated by density centrifugation and stained for CD3, CD4 and CD8, after which CD4+ and CD8+ T cells were sorted on a FACSAria. Preparation of the library involved the immunoSEQ multiplex PCR assay. RNA was extracted from all samples and reverse transcribed into cDNA as template for TCR sequencing. First-strand cDNA was synthesized with SuperScript III using a 2:1 mix of oligo-dT and random hexamers. A synthetic immune receptor repertoire was used to assess amplification bias, and residual bias was removed computationally. The original methods were these. After raw reads were preprocessed to remove errors, the CDR3 was defined following IMGT conventions as running from the conserved cysteine to phenylalanine. Clonality was computed as 1 minus the Shannon entropy, with the entropy normalized by log2 of the number of productive unique TCRs. Whether scalp clones were CD4 or CD8 was inferred by matching scalp TCRbeta sequences against CD4 and CD8 repertoires sorted from blood. Sourced from immuneACCESS, this table was stored by TCRdb with only in-frame sequences that have V and J called. A share of the clones is absent; for the studies checked, an unresolved V gene accounts for under half, and the remainder has no known explanation. That table is the source of V, J and clone size, and D and trimming were worked out from the DNA. Within this sample are 65,000 to 75,000 clones, with 29% of them counted one time only. The ten largest clones add up to 14% to 15% of the sample.

The table lists this clone with a few counts. It lacks a known antigen. Base qualities are not recorded, but no much larger clone differs from it by a single base. Trimming takes 7 bases off V and 8 bases off J; junction bases not matched to a gene: 6. From the cysteine up to the phenylalanine, the CDR3 has a length of 13 residues. Kept here is only the CDR3 DNA, which spans 39 bases and is read in frame from base 1. Reading the germline V gene (reference sequence) gives CDR1 LNHDA and CDR2 SQIVND. The clonotype was recovered from a human donor with alopecia areata. The chain is encoded by TRBV19 joined to TRBJ2-1; 9 of the junction bases match TRBD1. The sample in question was CD8+ T cells sorted from blood, obtained at week 4, from a patient treated with tofacitinib. The sequenced DNA is TGTGCCAGTACCTTAAACAGGGGGCATGAGCAGTTCTTC. Its translation is CASTLNRGHEQFF.